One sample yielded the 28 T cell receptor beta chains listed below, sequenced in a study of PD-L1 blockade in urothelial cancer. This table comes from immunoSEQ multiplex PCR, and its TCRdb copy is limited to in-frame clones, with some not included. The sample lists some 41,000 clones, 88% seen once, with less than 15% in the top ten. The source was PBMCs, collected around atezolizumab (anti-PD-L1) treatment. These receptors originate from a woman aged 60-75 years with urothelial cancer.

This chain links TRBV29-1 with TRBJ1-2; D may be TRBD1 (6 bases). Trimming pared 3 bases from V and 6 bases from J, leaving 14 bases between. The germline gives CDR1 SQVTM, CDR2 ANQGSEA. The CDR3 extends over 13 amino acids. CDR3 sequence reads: CSVEIQGIHGYTF. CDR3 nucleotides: TGCAGCGTTGAGATCCAGGGGATACATGGCTACACCTTC. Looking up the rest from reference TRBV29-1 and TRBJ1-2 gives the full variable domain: SAVISQKPSRDICQRGTSLTIQCQVDSQVTMMFWYRQQPGQSLTLIATANQGSEATYESGFVIDKFPISRPNLTFSTLTVSNMSPEDSSIYLCSVEIQGIHGYTFGSGTRLTVV.

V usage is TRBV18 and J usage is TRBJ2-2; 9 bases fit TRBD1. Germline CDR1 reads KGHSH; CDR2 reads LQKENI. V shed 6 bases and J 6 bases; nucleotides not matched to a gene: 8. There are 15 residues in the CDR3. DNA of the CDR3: TGTGCCAGCTCGCAGACAGGGGGAGTCTCCGGGGAGCTGTTTTTT. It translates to CASSQTGGVSGELFF.

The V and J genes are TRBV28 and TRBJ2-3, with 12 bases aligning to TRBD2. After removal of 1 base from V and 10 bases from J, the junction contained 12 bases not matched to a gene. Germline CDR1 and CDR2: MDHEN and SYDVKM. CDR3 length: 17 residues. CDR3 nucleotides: TGTGCCAGCAGTTTATTAGGTCTAGCGGGAGGGCCGAAGGCGCAGTATTTT. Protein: CASSLLGLAGGPKAQYF.

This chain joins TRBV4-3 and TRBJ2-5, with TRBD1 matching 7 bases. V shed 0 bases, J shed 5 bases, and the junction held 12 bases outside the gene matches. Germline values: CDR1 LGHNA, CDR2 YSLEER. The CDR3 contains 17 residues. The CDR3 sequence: CASSQDLETGAGETQYF. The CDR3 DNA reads TGCGCCAGCAGCCAAGATCTAGAAACAGGGGCCGGGGAGACCCAGTACTTC.

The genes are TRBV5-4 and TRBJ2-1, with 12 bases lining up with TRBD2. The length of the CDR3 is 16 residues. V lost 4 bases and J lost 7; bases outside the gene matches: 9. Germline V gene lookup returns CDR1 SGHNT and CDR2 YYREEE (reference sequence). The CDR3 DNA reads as TGTGCCAGCAGCAAGGGGACTAGCGGGCCGGGTAATGAGCAGTTCTTC. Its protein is CASSKGTSGPGNEQFF. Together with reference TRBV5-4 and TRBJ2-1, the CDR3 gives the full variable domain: ETGVTQSPTHLIKTRGQQVTLRCSSQSGHNTVSWYQQALGQGPQFIFQYYREEENGRGNFPPRFSGLQFPNYSSELNVNALELDDSALYLCASSKGTSGPGNEQFFGPGTRLTVL.

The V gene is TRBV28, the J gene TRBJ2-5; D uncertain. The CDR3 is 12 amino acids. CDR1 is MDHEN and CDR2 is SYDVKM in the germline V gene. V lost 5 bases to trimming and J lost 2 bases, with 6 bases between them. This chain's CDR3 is CASSLLQETQYF. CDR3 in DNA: TGTGCCAGCAGTCTTCTTCAAGAGACCCAGTACTTC.

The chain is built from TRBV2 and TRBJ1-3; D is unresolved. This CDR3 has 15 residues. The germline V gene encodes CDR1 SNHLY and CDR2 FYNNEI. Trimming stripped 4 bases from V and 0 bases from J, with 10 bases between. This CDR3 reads CASSGELGSGNTIYF. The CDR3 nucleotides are TGTGCCAGCAGTGGGGAGTTAGGCTCTGGAAACACCATATATTTT.

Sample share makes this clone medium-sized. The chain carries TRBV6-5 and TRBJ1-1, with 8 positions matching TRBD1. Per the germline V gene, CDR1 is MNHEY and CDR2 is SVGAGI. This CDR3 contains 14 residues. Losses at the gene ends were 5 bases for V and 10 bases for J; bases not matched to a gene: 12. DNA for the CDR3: TGTGCCAGCAGTGAGCGGACAGGGATCTTCGGAGCTTTCTTT. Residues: CASSERTGIFGAFF.

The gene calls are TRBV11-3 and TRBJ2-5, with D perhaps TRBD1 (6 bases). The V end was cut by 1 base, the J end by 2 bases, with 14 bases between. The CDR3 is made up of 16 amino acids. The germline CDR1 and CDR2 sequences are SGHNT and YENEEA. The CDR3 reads CASSLGTGTLQETQYF. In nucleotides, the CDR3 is TGTGCCAGCAGCTTAGGTACCGGGACACTTCAAGAGACCCAGTACTTC. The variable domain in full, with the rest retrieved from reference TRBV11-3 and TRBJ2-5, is EAGVVQSPRYKIIEKKQPVAFWCNPISGHNTLYWYLQNLGQGPELLIRYENEEAVDDSQLPKDRFSAERLKGVDSTLKIQPAELGDSAVYLCASSLGTGTLQETQYFGPGTRLLVL.

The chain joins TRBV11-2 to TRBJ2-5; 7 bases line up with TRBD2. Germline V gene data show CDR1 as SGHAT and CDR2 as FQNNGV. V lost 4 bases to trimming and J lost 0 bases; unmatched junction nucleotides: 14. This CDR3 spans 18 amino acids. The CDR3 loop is CASSSRGWASGYQETQYF. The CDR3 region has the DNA TGTGCCAGCAGCTCTAGAGGATGGGCTAGCGGATACCAAGAGACCCAGTACTTC.

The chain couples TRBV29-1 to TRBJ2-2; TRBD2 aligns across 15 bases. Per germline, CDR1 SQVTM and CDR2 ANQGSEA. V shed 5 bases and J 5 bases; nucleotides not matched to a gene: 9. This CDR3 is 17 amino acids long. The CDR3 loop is CSVQGLAGGETTGELFF. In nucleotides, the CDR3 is TGCAGCGTTCAAGGACTAGCGGGAGGGGAGACGACCGGGGAGCTGTTTTTT.

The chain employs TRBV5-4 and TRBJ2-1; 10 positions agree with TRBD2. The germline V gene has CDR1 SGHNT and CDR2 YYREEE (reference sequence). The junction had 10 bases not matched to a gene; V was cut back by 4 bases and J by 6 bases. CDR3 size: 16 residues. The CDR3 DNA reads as TGTGCCAGCAGCGATCCCATGAGCGGGAGGGGCAATGAGCAGTTCTTC. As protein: CASSDPMSGRGNEQFF.

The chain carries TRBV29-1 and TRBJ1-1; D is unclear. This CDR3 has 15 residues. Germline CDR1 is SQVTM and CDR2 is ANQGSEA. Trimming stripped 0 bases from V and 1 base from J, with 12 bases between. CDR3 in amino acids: CSVEDLPGGNTEAFF. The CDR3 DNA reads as TGCAGCGTTGAAGATCTCCCCGGAGGGAACACTGAAGCTTTCTTT. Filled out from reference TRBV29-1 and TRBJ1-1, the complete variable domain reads SAVISQKPSRDICQRGTSLTIQCQVDSQVTMMFWYRQQPGQSLTLIATANQGSEATYESGFVIDKFPISRPNLTFSTLTVSNMSPEDSSIYLCSVEDLPGGNTEAFFGQGTRLTVV.

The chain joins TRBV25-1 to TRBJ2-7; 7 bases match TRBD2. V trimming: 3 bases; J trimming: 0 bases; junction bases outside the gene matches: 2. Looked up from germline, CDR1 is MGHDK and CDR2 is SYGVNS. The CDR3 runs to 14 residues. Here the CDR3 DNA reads TGTGCCAGCAGTGAGCGGGGGTACTCCTACGAGCAGTACTTC. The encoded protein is CASSERGYSYEQYF.

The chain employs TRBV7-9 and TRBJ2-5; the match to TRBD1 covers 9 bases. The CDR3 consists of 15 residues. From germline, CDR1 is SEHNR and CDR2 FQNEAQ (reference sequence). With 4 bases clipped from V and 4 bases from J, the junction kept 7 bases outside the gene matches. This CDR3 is CASSWDRALRETQYF. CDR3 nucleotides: TGTGCCAGCAGCTGGGACAGGGCCCTTCGAGAGACCCAGTACTTC. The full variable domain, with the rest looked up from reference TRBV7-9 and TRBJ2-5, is DTGVSQNPRHKITKRGQNVTFRCDPISEHNRLYWYRQTLGQGPEFLTYFQNEAQLEKSRLLSDRFSAERPKGSFSTLEIQRTEQGDSAMYLCASSWDRALRETQYFGPGTRLLVL.

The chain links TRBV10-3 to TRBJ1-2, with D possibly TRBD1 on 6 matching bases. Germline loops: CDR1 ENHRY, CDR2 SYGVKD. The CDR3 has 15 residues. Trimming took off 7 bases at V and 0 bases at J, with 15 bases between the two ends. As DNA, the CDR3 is TGTGCCATCACTCCCTCGACAGGAGCTAACTATGGCTACACCTTC. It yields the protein CAITPSTGANYGYTF.

In DNA, the CDR3 is TGTGCCAGCAGCCCCCTAAGAGGGCAAAGTAGAAACTATGGCTACACCTTC. This gives the protein CASSPLRGQSRNYGYTF. The chain is built from TRBV4-2 and TRBJ1-2; D remains unclear. Trimming took off 4 bases at V and 2 bases at J, with 20 bases between the two ends. The germline V gene encodes CDR1 LGHNA and CDR2 YNFKEQ. This CDR3 comprises 17 residues.

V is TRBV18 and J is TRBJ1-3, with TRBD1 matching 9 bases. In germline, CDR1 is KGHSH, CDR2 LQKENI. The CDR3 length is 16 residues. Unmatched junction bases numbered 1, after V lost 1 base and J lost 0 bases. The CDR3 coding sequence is TGTGCCAGCTCACCACGACAGGGGGTCTCTGGAAACACCATATATTTT. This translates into CASSPRQGVSGNTIYF.

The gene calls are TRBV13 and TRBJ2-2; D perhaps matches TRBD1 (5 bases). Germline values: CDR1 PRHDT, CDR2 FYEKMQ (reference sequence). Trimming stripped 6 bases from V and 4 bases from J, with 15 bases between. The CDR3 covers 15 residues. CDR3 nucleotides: TGTGCCAGCAGTCGAAGGGGCGTACTCACCGGGGAGCTGTTTTTT. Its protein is CASSRRGVLTGELFF.

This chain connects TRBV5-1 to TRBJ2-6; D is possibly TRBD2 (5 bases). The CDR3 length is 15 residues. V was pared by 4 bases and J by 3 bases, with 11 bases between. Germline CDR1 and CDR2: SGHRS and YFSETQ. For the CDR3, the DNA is TGCGCCAGCAGCCCCCGGGGAGATGGGGCCAACGTCCTGACTTTC. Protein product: CASSPRGDGANVLTF.

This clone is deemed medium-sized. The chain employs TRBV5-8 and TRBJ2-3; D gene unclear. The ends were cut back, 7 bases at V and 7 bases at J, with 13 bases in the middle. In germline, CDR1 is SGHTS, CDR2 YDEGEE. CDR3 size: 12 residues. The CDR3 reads CASPLEAHTQYF. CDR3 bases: TGTGCCAGCCCTCTCGAGGCACATACGCAGTATTTT. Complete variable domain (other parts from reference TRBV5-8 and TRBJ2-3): EAGVTQSPTHLIKTRGQQATLRCSPISGHTSVYWYQQALGLGLQFLLWYDEGEERNRGNFPPRFSGRQFPNYSSELNVNALELEDSALYLCASPLEAHTQYFGPGTRLTVL.

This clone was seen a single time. CDR3 loop: CASSRASSGEQYF. For the CDR3, the DNA is TGTGCCAGCTCCCGGGCATCCTCGGGGGAGCAGTACTTC. The chain employs TRBV18 and TRBJ2-7; the D gene is possibly TRBD2 (5 bases). With 6 bases removed from V and 7 bases from J, the gap between germline ends came to 16 bases. This CDR3 is 13 amino acids long. CDR1 is KGHSH and CDR2 is LQKENI in the germline V gene.

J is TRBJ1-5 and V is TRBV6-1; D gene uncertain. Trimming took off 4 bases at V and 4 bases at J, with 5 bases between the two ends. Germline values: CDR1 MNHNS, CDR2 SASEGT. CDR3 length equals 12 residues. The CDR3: CASSGLNQPQHF. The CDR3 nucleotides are TGTGCCAGCAGTGGTCTAAATCAGCCCCAGCATTTT.

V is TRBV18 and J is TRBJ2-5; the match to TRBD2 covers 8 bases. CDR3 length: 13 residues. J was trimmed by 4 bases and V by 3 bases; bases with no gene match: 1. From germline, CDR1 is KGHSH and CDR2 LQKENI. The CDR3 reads CASSPLAGETQYF. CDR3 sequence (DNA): TGTGCCAGCTCACCGCTAGCGGGAGAGACCCAGTACTTC. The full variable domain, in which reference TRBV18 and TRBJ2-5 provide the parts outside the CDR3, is NAGVMQNPRHLVRRRGQEARLRCSPMKGHSHVYWYRQLPEEGLKFMVYLQKENIIDESGMPKERFSAEFPKEGPSILRIQQVVRGDSAAYFCASSPLAGETQYFGPGTRLLVL.

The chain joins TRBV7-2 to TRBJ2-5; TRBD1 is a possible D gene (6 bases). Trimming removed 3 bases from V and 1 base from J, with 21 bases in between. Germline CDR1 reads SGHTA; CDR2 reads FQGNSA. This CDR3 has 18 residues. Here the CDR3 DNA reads TGTGCCAGCAGCTTGCCGAACGACACGGACAGCCTCCAAGAGACCCAGTACTTC. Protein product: CASSLPNDTDSLQETQYF.

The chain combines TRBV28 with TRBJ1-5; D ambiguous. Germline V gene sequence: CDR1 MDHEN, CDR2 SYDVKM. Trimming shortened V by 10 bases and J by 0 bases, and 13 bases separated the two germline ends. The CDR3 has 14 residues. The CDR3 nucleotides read TGTGCCACCCTCGATGCAGGTAGCAATCAGCCCCAGCATTTT. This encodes CATLDAGSNQPQHF.

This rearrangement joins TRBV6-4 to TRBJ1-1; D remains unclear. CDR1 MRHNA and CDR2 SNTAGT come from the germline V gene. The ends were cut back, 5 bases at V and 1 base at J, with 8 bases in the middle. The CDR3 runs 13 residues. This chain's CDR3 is CASSPTENTEAFF. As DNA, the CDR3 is TGTGCCAGCAGTCCCACAGAGAACACTGAAGCTTTCTTT.

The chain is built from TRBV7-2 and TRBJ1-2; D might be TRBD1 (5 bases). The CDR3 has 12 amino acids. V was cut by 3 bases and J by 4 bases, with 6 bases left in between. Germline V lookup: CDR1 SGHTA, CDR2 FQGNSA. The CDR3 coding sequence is TGTGCCAGCAGCTTGACAGCCTATGGCTACACCTTC. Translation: CASSLTAYGYTF.